These T cell receptor beta chains were read from a single sample in a study of cytomegalovirus exposure and HLA in healthy donors. The assay was immunoSEQ multiplex PCR, and TCRdb's table has in-frame clones only and misses some. The data hold over 120,000 clones, with roughly 87% observed a single time. The specimen was PBMCs. The receptors were gathered from a man between 18 and 29 years old in good health and CMV-seropositive. Both conserved end residues are part of each CDR3. Fields, in order: clone size, D gene, J gene, CDR3 length, V gene, CDR3 DNA, CDR3 protein. D genes are given only for firm matches. Expanded clones are given a class, and other clones once, few, many or no size at all.

abundance: NA
d_gene: TRBD1
j_gene: TRBJ1-5
len: 17
v_gene: TRBV28
CDR3nt: TGTGCCAGCAGCCGGAGCCGATCGACAGGGGCGGGTCAGCCCCAGCATTTT
CDR3aa: CASSRSRSTGAGQPQHF

abundance: NA
d_gene: TRBD1
j_gene: TRBJ1-1
len: 13
v_gene: TRBV2
CDR3nt: TGTGCCAGCAAAAGACAGGGCGCCTCTGAAGCTTTCTTT
CDR3aa: CASKRQGASEAFF

abundance: NA
d_gene: NA
j_gene: TRBJ2-7
len: 16
v_gene: TRBV5-1
CDR3nt: TGCGCCAGCAGCCCGGAGCCCATGAGGAGAAGCTACGAGCAGTACTTC
CDR3aa: CASSPEPMRRSYEQYF

abundance: few
d_gene: NA
j_gene: TRBJ1-2
len: 12
v_gene: TRBV6-5
CDR3nt: TGTGCCAGCAGCTCTTCTAACTATGGCTACACCTTC
CDR3aa: CASSSSNYGYTF

abundance: NA
d_gene: NA
j_gene: TRBJ2-3
len: 15
v_gene: TRBV7-9
CDR3nt: TGTGCCAGCAGCTTCTACCGGTCTAGCACAGATACGCAGTATTTT
CDR3aa: CASSFYRSSTDTQYF

abundance: once
d_gene: TRBD2
j_gene: TRBJ2-7
len: 14
v_gene: TRBV28
CDR3nt: TGTGCCAGCAGTTGGGGGACTAGTCCACGGGAGCAGTACTTC
CDR3aa: CASSWGTSPREQYF

abundance: NA
d_gene: NA
j_gene: TRBJ2-1
len: 16
v_gene: TRBV7-8
CDR3nt: TGTGCCAGCAGCTCCCAAGGACAGACATATTACAATGAGCAGTTCTTC
CDR3aa: CASSSQGQTYYNEQFF

abundance: NA
d_gene: TRBD2
j_gene: TRBJ2-5
len: 19
v_gene: TRBV5-1
CDR3nt: TGCGCCAGCAGCTTCCAAGGGACTAGCGGTTACGGCTCATTGGAGACCCAGTACTTC
CDR3aa: CASSFQGTSGYGSLETQYF

abundance: NA
d_gene: NA
j_gene: TRBJ1-4
len: 15
v_gene: TRBV6-5
CDR3nt: TGTGCCAGCAGCCAGAAATACGGGGCTAATGAAAAACTGTTTTTT
CDR3aa: CASSQKYGANEKLFF

abundance: NA
d_gene: NA
j_gene: TRBJ1-2
len: 12
v_gene: TRBV6-6
CDR3nt: TGTGCCAGCAGTTACTTCGGGGAAGGCTACACCTTC
CDR3aa: CASSYFGEGYTF

abundance: NA
d_gene: NA
j_gene: TRBJ2-2
len: 16
v_gene: TRBV5-1
CDR3nt: TGCGCCAGCAGCTCCTTTGAAGGGGGAAGCACCGGGGAGCTGTTTTTT
CDR3aa: CASSSFEGGSTGELFF

abundance: NA
d_gene: TRBD2
j_gene: TRBJ2-1
len: 14
v_gene: TRBV6-4
CDR3nt: TGTGCCAGCAGTCCGGGACTAGGGTACAATGAGCAGTTCTTC
CDR3aa: CASSPGLGYNEQFF

abundance: once
d_gene: NA
j_gene: TRBJ2-7
len: 13
v_gene: TRBV6-1
CDR3nt: TGTGCCAGCAGTTCACCGGACAGCTACGAGCAGTACTTC
CDR3aa: CASSSPDSYEQYF

abundance: NA
d_gene: NA
j_gene: TRBJ2-7
len: 14
v_gene: TRBV27
CDR3nt: TGTGCCAGCAGTTCCCACAGGGAGTTGGGCGAGCAGTACTTC
CDR3aa: CASSSHRELGEQYF

abundance: NA
d_gene: TRBD1
j_gene: TRBJ1-5
len: 15
v_gene: TRBV19
CDR3nt: TGTGCCACCACCCATTATGGACAGGGCAATCAGCCCCAGCATTTT
CDR3aa: CATTHYGQGNQPQHF

abundance: NA
d_gene: TRBD2
j_gene: TRBJ2-3
len: 16
v_gene: TRBV6-1
CDR3nt: TGTGCCAGCAGTGAGGTGCTAGCGGGGAACACAGATACGCAGTATTTT
CDR3aa: CASSEVLAGNTDTQYF

abundance: few
d_gene: NA
j_gene: TRBJ1-2
len: 15
v_gene: TRBV13
CDR3nt: TGTGCCAGCAGCTTAGGCCGGGCAGGGATTGCTGGCTACACCTTC
CDR3aa: CASSLGRAGIAGYTF

abundance: NA
d_gene: TRBD2
j_gene: TRBJ2-5
len: 15
v_gene: TRBV5-4
CDR3nt: TGTGCCAGCAGCTTGCCGTTAGCGGGGGGTGAGACCCAGTACTTC
CDR3aa: CASSLPLAGGETQYF

abundance: NA
d_gene: NA
j_gene: TRBJ2-2
len: 15
v_gene: TRBV6-1
CDR3nt: TGTGCCAGCAGCGAGAGACCTCTGAGGGCCGGGGAGCTGTTTTTT
CDR3aa: CASSERPLRAGELFF

abundance: NA
d_gene: NA
j_gene: TRBJ2-1
len: 16
v_gene: TRBV12-5
CDR3nt: TGTGCTAGTGGACTAGATTATTGGAGCTCCTACAATGAGCAGTTCTTC
CDR3aa: CASGLDYWSSYNEQFF

abundance: NA
d_gene: NA
j_gene: TRBJ1-5
len: 16
v_gene: TRBV27
CDR3nt: TGTGCCAGCAGCTCTCAGGGGTTTCGCGGCAATCAGCCCCAGCATTTT
CDR3aa: CASSSQGFRGNQPQHF

abundance: NA
d_gene: TRBD2
j_gene: TRBJ2-1
len: 14
v_gene: TRBV27
CDR3nt: TGTGCCAGCAGTTTGACTAGCCCGGGGGATGAGCAGTTCTTC
CDR3aa: CASSLTSPGDEQFF

abundance: NA
d_gene: NA
j_gene: TRBJ2-5
len: 13
v_gene: TRBV18
CDR3nt: TGTGCCAGCTCTCACGGACAGAGGGAGACCCAGTACTTC
CDR3aa: CASSHGQRETQYF

abundance: NA
d_gene: NA
j_gene: TRBJ2-5
len: 13
v_gene: TRBV18
CDR3nt: TGTGCCAGCTCACCAGGGCAGAAAGAGACCCAGTACTTC
CDR3aa: CASSPGQKETQYF

abundance: NA
d_gene: TRBD2
j_gene: TRBJ2-5
len: 16
v_gene: TRBV4-1
CDR3nt: TGCGCCAGCAGAAAATCGGGACTAGAGGGTGGAGAGACCCAGTACTTC
CDR3aa: CASRKSGLEGGETQYF

abundance: NA
d_gene: NA
j_gene: TRBJ1-1
len: 15
v_gene: TRBV6-5
CDR3nt: TGTGCCAGCAGCGACGGGGGGGGACGACAAACTGAAGCTTTCTTT
CDR3aa: CASSDGGGRQTEAFF

abundance: NA
d_gene: NA
j_gene: TRBJ1-4
len: 12
v_gene: TRBV5-1
CDR3nt: TGCGCCAGCAGCTTTTTGGGTGAGGAACTGTTTTTT
CDR3aa: CASSFLGEELFF

abundance: once
d_gene: NA
j_gene: TRBJ2-1
len: 12
v_gene: TRBV7-8
CDR3nt: TGTGCCAGCAGCCCCTCCAGTGGTGAGCAGTTCTTC
CDR3aa: CASSPSSGEQFF